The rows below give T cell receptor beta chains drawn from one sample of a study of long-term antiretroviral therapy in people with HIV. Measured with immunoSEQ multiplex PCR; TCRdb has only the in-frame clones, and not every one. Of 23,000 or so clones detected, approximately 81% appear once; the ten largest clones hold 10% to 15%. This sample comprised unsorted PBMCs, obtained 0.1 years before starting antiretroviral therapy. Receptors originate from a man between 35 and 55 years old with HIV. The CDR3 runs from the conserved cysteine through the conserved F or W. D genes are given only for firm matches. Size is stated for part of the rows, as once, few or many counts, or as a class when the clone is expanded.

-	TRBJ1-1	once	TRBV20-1	CGNRENTEAFF	TGCGGGAACAGGGAGAATACTGAAGCTTTCTTT
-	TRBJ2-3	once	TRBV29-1	CSVESSTDTQYF	TGCAGCGTTGAATCTAGCACAGATACGCAGTATTTT
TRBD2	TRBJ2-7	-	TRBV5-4	CASGAGERPEQYF	TGTGCCAGCGGGGCGGGAGAGAGACCCGAGCAGTACTTC
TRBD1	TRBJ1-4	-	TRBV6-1	CASSERDRTNEKLFF	TGTGCCAGCAGTGAGAGGGACAGGACTAATGAAAAACTGTTTTTT
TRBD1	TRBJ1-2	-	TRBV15	CATSPPGTGSGYTF	TGTGCCACCAGCCCCCCCGGGACAGGGAGTGGCTACACCTTC
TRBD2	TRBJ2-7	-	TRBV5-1	CASSFGLADSSYEQYF	TGCGCCAGCAGTTTTGGACTAGCCGATAGCTCCTACGAGCAGTACTTC
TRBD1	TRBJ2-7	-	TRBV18	CASSPIKDRVFDEQYF	TGTGCCAGCTCTCCCATAAAAGACAGGGTCTTCGACGAGCAGTACTTC
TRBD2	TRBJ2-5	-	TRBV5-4	CASSGHGGGYQETQYF	TGTGCCAGCTCGGGGCATGGCGGGGGGTACCAAGAGACCCAGTACTTC
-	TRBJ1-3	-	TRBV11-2	CASRWTESSGNTIYF	TGTGCCAGCAGATGGACGGAGAGCTCTGGAAACACCATATATTTT
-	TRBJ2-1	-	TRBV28	CASSASGTYNEQFF	TGTGCCAGCAGTGCCAGCGGAACTTACAATGAGCAGTTCTTC
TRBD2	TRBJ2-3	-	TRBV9	CASSVHRAGGTDTQYF	TGTGCCAGCAGCGTGCACCGGGCGGGGGGCACAGATACGCAGTATTTT
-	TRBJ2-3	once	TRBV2	CASSVVDSAYQYF	TGTGCCAGCAGTGTAGTTGATAGCGCTTACCAGTATTTT
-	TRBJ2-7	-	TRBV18	CASSPRRTYEQYF	TGTGCCAGCTCACCCAGACGGACTTACGAGCAGTACTTC
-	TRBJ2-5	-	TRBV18	CASSPERGETQYF	TGTGCCAGCTCTCCAGAGAGGGGAGAGACCCAGTACTTC
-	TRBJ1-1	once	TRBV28	CASSFPYSWTEAFF	TGTGCCAGCAGTTTCCCGTACTCATGGACTGAAGCTTTCTTT
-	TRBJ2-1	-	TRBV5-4	CASSVDSNEQFF	TGTGCCAGCAGCGTCGACAGCAATGAGCAGTTCTTC
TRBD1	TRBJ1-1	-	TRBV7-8	CASSLGGQGTNTEAFF	TGTGCCAGCAGCTTGGGGGGACAGGGTACGAACACTGAAGCTTTCTTT
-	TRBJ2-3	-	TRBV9	CASSVGTGSLADTQYF	TGTGCCAGCAGCGTCGGCACAGGCTCTTTGGCAGATACGCAGTATTTT
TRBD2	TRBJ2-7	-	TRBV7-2	CASSLGAGVSEQYF	TGTGCCAGCAGCTTAGGGGCGGGGGTCTCCGAGCAGTACTTC
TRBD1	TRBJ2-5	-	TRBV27	CASSRWDRISQETQYF	TGTGCCAGCAGCCGCTGGGACAGGATCAGCCAAGAGACCCAGTACTTC
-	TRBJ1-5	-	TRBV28	CASSRGQRERQPQHF	TGTGCCAGCAGTCGTGGACAGAGGGAAAGACAGCCCCAGCATTTT
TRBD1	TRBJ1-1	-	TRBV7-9	CASSDRDRGVTEAFF	TGTGCCAGCAGCGACCGGGACAGGGGAGTCACTGAAGCTTTCTTT
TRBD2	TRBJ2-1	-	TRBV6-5	CASSFERGGYNEQFF	TGTGCCAGCAGTTTCGAGCGGGGGGGATACAATGAGCAGTTCTTC
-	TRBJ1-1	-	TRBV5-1	CASSVRGQLDTEAFF	TGCGCCAGCAGCGTTAGGGGACAACTCGACACTGAAGCTTTCTTT
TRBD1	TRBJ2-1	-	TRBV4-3	CASSQWQGANEQFF	TGCGCCAGCAGCCAGTGGCAGGGGGCAAATGAGCAGTTCTTC
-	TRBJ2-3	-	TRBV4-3	CASSQVDGLWDGHTDTQYF	TGCGCCAGCAGCCAAGTCGATGGGTTATGGGACGGCCACACAGATACGCAGTATTTT
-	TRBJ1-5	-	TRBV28	CASSLGSGYQPQHF	TGTGCCAGCAGTTTGGGTTCGGGGTATCAGCCCCAGCATTTT
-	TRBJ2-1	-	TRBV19	CASSGRSSYNEQFF	TGTGCCAGCTCAGGGAGGAGTTCCTACAATGAGCAGTTCTTC
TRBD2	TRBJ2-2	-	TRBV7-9	CASSSRLAGGTGELFF	TGTGCCAGCAGCTCGAGACTAGCGGGAGGCACCGGGGAGCTGTTTTTT
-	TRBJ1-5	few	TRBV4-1	CASSQDLLSRGNQPQHF	TGCGCCAGCAGCCAAGATCTGCTCTCTAGGGGTAATCAGCCCCAGCATTTT
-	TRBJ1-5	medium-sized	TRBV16	CASSQSSAVRPQHF	TGTGCCAGCAGCCAATCCTCAGCCGTCCGGCCCCAGCATTTT
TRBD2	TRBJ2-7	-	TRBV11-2	CASSDSTGTSGWYEQYF	TGTGCCAGCAGCGATAGCACCGGGACTAGCGGGTGGTACGAGCAGTACTTC
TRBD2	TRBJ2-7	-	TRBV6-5	CAIAGGQTYEQYF	TGTGCAATAGCGGGGGGACAGACCTACGAGCAGTACTTC
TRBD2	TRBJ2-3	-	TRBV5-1	CASSSGGGTDTQYF	TGCGCCAGCAGCTCCGGGGGGGGCACAGATACGCAGTATTTT
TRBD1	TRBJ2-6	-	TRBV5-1	CASSQVGGTGANVLTF	TGCGCCAGCAGCCAAGTAGGGGGCACCGGGGCCAACGTCCTGACTTTC
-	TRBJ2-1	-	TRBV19	CASSRQGSANEQFF	TGTGCCAGTAGTCGGCAGGGGAGTGCCAATGAGCAGTTCTTC
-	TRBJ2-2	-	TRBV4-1	CASSPLSGVSHAGELFF	TGCGCCAGCAGCCCCCTCAGTGGGGTTTCTCACGCCGGGGAGCTGTTTTTT
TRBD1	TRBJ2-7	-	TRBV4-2	CASSLRYRGESEQYF	TGTGCCAGCAGCCTCCGGTACAGGGGTGAATCCGAGCAGTACTTC
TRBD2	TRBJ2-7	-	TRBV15	CATSRDQTSGRQYF	TGTGCCACCAGCAGAGATCAGACTAGCGGGCGGCAGTACTTC
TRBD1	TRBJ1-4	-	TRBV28	CASENISGTGGPVEKLFF	TGTGCCAGCGAAAACATATCCGGGACAGGGGGCCCCGTTGAGAAACTGTTTTTT
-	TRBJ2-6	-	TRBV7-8	CASSSQHSGANVLTF	TGTGCCAGCAGCTCACAGCACTCTGGGGCCAACGTCCTGACTTTC
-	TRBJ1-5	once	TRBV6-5	CASSWSPNQPQHF	TGTGCCAGCAGTTGGAGTCCCAATCAGCCCCAGCATTTT
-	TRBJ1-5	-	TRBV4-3	CASSQGAHQQGGQPQHF	TGCGCCAGCAGCCAAGGGGCCCATCAACAGGGAGGCCAGCCCCAGCATTTT
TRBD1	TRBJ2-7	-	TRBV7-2	CASSRGNRGYEQYF	TGTGCCAGCAGCCGAGGGAACAGGGGCTACGAGCAGTACTTC
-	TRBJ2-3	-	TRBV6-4	CASSDSVTYPPSTDTQYF	TGTGCCAGCAGTGACTCAGTGACTTACCCCCCTAGCACAGATACGCAGTATTTT
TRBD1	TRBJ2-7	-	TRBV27	CASSAGQAYEQYF	TGTGCCAGCAGTGCGGGACAGGCCTACGAGCAGTACTTC
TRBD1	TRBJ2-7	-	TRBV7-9	CASSSGQGTYEQYF	TGTGCCAGCAGCTCGGGACAGGGGACCTACGAGCAGTACTTC
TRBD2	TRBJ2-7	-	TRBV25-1	CASSDFGRTGYEQYF	TGTGCCAGCAGTGATTTCGGGAGGACCGGCTACGAGCAGTACTTC
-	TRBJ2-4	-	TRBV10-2	CASGKTEAKNIQYF	TGCGCCAGCGGAAAGACAGAAGCCAAAAACATTCAGTACTTC
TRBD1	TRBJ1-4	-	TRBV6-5	CASRKRDSPNEKLFF	TGTGCCAGCAGAAAAAGGGACAGCCCTAATGAAAAACTGTTTTTT
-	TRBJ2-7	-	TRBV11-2	CASSLGDSSYEQYF	TGTGCCAGCAGCTTGGGGGACTCGTCATACGAGCAGTACTTC
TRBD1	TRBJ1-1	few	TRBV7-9	CASSYLTGGTEAFF	TGTGCCAGCAGCTACCTGACAGGGGGGACTGAAGCTTTCTTT
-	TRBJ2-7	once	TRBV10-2	CASSPGTSTYEQYF	TGCGCCAGCAGTCCTGGGACCTCAACCTACGAGCAGTACTTC
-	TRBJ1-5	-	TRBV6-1	CASSLGQPQPQHF	TGTGCCAGCAGTCTCGGACAGCCTCAGCCCCAGCATTTT